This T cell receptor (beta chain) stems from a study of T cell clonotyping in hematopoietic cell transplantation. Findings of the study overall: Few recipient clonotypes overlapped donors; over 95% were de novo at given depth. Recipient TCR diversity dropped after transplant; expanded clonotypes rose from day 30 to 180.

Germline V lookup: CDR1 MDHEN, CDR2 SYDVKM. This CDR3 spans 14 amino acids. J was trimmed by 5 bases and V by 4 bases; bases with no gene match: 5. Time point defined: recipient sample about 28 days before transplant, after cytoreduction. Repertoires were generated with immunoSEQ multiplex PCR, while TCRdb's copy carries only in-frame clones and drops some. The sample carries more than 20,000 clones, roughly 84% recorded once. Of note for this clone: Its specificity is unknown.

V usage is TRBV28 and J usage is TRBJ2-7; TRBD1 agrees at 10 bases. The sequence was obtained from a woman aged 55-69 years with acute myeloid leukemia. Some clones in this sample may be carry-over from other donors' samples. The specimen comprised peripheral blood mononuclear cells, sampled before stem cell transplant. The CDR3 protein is CASSSPGTGDEQYF. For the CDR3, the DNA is TGTGCCAGCAGTTCCCCCGGGACAGGGGACGAGCAGTACTTC.